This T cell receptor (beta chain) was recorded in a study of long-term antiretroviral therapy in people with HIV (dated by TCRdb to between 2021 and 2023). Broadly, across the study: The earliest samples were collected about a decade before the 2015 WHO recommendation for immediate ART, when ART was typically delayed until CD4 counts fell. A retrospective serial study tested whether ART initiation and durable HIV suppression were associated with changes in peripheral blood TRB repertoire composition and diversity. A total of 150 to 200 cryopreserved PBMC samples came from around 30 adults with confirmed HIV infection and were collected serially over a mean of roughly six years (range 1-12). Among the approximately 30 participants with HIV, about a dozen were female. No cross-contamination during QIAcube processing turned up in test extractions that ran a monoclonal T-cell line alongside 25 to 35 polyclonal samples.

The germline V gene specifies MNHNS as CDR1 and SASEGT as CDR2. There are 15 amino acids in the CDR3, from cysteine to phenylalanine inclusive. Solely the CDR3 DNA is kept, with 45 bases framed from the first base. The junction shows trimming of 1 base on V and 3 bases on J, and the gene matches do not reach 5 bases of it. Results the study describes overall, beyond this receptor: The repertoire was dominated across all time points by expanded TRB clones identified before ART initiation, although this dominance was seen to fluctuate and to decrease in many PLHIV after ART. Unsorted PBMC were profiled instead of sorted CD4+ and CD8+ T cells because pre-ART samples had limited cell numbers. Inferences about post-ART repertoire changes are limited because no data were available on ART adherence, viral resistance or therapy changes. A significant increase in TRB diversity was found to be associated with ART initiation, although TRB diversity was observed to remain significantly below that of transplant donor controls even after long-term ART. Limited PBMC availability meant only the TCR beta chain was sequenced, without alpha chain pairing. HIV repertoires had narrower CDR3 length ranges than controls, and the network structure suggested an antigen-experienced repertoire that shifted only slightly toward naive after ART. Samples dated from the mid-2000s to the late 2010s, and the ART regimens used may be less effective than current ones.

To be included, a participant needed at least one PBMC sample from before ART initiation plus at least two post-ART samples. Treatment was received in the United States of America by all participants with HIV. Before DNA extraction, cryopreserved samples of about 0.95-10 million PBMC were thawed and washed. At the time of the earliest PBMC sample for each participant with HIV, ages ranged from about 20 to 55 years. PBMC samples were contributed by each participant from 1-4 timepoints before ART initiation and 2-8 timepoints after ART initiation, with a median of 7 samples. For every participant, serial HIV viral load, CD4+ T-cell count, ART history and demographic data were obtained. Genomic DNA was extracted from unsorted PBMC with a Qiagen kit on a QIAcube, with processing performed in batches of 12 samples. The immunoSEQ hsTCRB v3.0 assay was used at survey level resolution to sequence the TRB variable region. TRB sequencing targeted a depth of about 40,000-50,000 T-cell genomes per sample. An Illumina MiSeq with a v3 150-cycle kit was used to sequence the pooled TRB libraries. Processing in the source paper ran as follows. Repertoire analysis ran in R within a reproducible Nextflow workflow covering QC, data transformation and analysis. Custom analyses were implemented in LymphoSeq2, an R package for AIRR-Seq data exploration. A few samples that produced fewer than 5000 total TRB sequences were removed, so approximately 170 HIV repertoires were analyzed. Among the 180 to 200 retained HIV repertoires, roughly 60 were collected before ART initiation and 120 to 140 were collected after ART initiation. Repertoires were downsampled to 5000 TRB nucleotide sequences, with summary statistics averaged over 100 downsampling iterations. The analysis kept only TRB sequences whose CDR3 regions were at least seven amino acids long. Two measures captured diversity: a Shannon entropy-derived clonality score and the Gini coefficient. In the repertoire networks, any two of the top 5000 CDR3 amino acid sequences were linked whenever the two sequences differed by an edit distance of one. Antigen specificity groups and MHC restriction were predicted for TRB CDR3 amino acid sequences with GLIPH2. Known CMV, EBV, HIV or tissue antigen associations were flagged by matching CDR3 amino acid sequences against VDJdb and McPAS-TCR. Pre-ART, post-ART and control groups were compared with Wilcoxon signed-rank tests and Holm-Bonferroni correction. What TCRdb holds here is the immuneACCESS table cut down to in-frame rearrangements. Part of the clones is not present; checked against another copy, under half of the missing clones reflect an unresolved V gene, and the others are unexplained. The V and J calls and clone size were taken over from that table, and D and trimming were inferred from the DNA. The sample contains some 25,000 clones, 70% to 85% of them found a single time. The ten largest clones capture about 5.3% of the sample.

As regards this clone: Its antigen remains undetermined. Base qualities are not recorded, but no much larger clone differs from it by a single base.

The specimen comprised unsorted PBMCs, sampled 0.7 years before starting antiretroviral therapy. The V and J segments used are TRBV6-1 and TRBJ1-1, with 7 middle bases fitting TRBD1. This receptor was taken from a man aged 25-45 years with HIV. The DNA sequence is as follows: TGTGCCAGCAGTGAAGGGAGGGGGCGGGACACTGAAGCTTTCTTT. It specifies CASSEGRGRDTEAFF.